This T cell receptor beta chain was found in a study of shared clonotypes between healthy human individuals. Study-wide background: The cohort comprised a couple of women and a few men. Their ages spanned 18 to 49 years. Study-wide findings and caveats: It was observed that roughly 5.5% of naive CD4 clonotypes were shared across four donors. It was expected that sequencing depth would affect clonotype sharing among donors.

Concerning this clone itself: Antigen unknown.

Germline CDR1 is SGHRS and CDR2 is YFSETQ. Trimming cost V 2 bases and J 7 bases; bases outside gene matches: 11. The CDR3 is 15 residues long. Only in-frame clones appear in the TCRdb table, and some are missing; sequencing was by immunoSEQ multiplex PCR. The repertoire consists of approximately 2.5 million clones, with approximately 93% occurring once and the leading ten covering 0.35% to 0.45%. The receptor's source is a man between 18 and 29 years old in good health. Some clones in this sample may be carry-over from other donors' samples. Sequenced: naive CD4+ T cells from PBMCs. Subset denoted: CD45RA+ positively selected. The chain joins TRBV5-1 to TRBJ2-5, with TRBD1 matching 7 bases. CDR3 coding DNA: TGCGCCAGCAGCTTAGCCGCCAGGGGGTATGGGACCCAGTACTTC. Protein: CASSLAARGYGTQYF.